This T cell receptor beta chain derives from a study of response to subunit inactivated influenza vaccine. Each CDR3 protein gets one entry after TCRdb re-called the RT-PCR reads with MiXCR. Found here are approximately 170,000 distinct CDR3 sequences, around an eighth of them singletons; the top ten hold 26%. This clonotype was detected a few times. Germline V gene data show CDR1 as PRHDT and CDR2 as FYEKMQ (reference sequence). The CDR3 covers 15 residues. The ends lost 1 base at V and 5 bases at J; junction bases unmatched: 4. The clonotype originates from a man over 45 who received an inactivated influenza vaccine. This material consisted of CD8+ T cells sorted from PBMCs, taken 4 to 6 days after vaccination. This chain connects TRBV13 to TRBJ2-1; 8 nucleotides agree with TRBD2. The CDR3: CASSLVAGGDNEQFF. The CDR3 DNA follows: TGTGCCAGCAGCTTAGTGGCGGGGGGTGACAATGAGCAGTTCTTC. The variable domain in full, with the rest retrieved from reference TRBV13 and TRBJ2-1, is AAGVIQSPRHLIKEKRETATLKCYPIPRHDTVYWYQQGPGQDPQFLISFYEKMQSDKGSIPDRFSAQQFSDYHSELNMSSLELGDSALYFCASSLVAGGDNEQFFGPGTRLTVL.